A selection of T cell receptor beta chains follows, all from one sample in a study of circulating CD8 cells and anti-PD-1 response in melanoma. TCRdb fed the reads into MiXCR, producing one record per CDR3 protein. The data show more than 1,000 distinct CDR3 sequences, with less than 8% seen just once and 11% held by the top ten. The specimen comprised CD8+ T cells from PBMCs, sampled at baseline or after one month of anti-PD-1 therapy (not recorded which). Source of these receptors: a human donor with melanoma. CDR3s include the opening cysteine and the closing phenylalanine or tryptophan. Each record gives: clone size, J gene, V gene, D gene, CDR3 DNA, CDR3 protein. The D gene is left open where the match is weak. Clone size is not always given. Where it is, it says once, few, many or a class for expanded clones.

clone size: medium-sized
J gene: TRBJ1-5
V gene: TRBV7-2
D gene: NA
CDR3 DNA: TGTGCCAGCACCCCCCTCGTCTCTCAGCCCCAGCATTTT
CDR3 protein: CASTPLVSQPQHF

clone size: medium-sized
J gene: TRBJ1-2
V gene: TRBV13
D gene: TRBD1
CDR3 DNA: TGTGCCAGCAGCCTTAATTCCCAGACAGGGGGCGGAGGCTACACCTTC
CDR3 protein: CASSLNSQTGGGGYTF

clone size: large
J gene: TRBJ1-6
V gene: TRBV20-1
D gene: NA
CDR3 DNA: TGCAGTGCTAGAAGGGGAGAGGGTTCACCCCTCCACTTT
CDR3 protein: CSARRGEGSPLHF

clone size: medium-sized
J gene: TRBJ1-5
V gene: TRBV20-1
D gene: TRBD1
CDR3 DNA: TGCAGTGCTAGCGACAGGGAAAATCAGCCCCAGCATTTT
CDR3 protein: CSASDRENQPQHF

clone size: NA
J gene: TRBJ2-3
V gene: TRBV19
D gene: NA
CDR3 DNA: TGTGCCAGTAGTCTTAAAAGGGACTGGGAGAATTTT
CDR3 protein: CASSLKRDWENF

clone size: medium-sized
J gene: TRBJ2-7
V gene: TRBV27
D gene: TRBD1
CDR3 DNA: TGTGCCAGCAAGCCGGACAGGGGGCTCTACGAGCAGTACTTC
CDR3 protein: CASKPDRGLYEQYF

clone size: medium-sized
J gene: TRBJ2-3
V gene: TRBV14
D gene: NA
CDR3 DNA: TGTGCCAGCAGCCAGACCCCGGGCCCAACAGATACGCAGTATTTT
CDR3 protein: CASSQTPGPTDTQYF

clone size: medium-sized
J gene: TRBJ1-1
V gene: TRBV28
D gene: NA
CDR3 DNA: TGTGCCACAGGGCTAAGCCAGATGAGGACTGAAGCTTTCTTT
CDR3 protein: CATGLSQMRTEAFF

clone size: medium-sized
J gene: TRBJ1-1
V gene: TRBV9
D gene: NA
CDR3 DNA: TGTGCCAGCAGCGTAGATGTCACTAACACTGAAGCTTTCTTT
CDR3 protein: CASSVDVTNTEAFF

clone size: medium-sized
J gene: TRBJ1-5
V gene: TRBV27
D gene: NA
CDR3 DNA: TGTGCCAGCAGTTTAAGTGGAACGGATTATCAGCCCCAGCATTTT
CDR3 protein: CASSLSGTDYQPQHF

clone size: medium-sized
J gene: TRBJ2-3
V gene: TRBV6-2/TRBV6-3
D gene: TRBD2
CDR3 DNA: TGTGCCAGCAGTTACAAGACTAGCGGGGACCCAGATACGCAGTATTTT
CDR3 protein: CASSYKTSGDPDTQYF

clone size: large
J gene: TRBJ2-6
V gene: TRBV3-1
D gene: NA
CDR3 DNA: TGTGCCAGCAGTGCCGCAGGGCTGTCTGGGGCCAACGTCCTGACTTTC
CDR3 protein: CASSAAGLSGANVLTF

clone size: medium-sized
J gene: TRBJ1-4
V gene: TRBV3-1
D gene: NA
CDR3 DNA: TGTGCCACTTCCTCCAGGGTAGGGGAAAAACTGTTTTTT
CDR3 protein: CATSSRVGEKLFF

clone size: large
J gene: TRBJ2-1
V gene: TRBV19
D gene: NA
CDR3 DNA: TGTGCCAGCCAGCCGGGCAGCTACAATGAGCAGTTCTTC
CDR3 protein: CASQPGSYNEQFF

clone size: medium-sized
J gene: TRBJ2-2
V gene: TRBV12-3/TRBV12-4
D gene: TRBD1
CDR3 DNA: TGTGCCAGCAGCGACAGGGGGACGGACACCGGGGAGCTGTTTTTT
CDR3 protein: CASSDRGTDTGELFF

clone size: medium-sized
J gene: TRBJ1-5
V gene: TRBV5-5
D gene: NA
CDR3 DNA: TGTGCCAGCAGCTTGGGGGATCAGCCCCAGCATTTT
CDR3 protein: CASSLGDQPQHF

clone size: medium-sized
J gene: TRBJ2-7
V gene: TRBV2
D gene: NA
CDR3 DNA: TGTGCCAGCAGTGAAGTCGCAGGGGTCCTTTACGAGCAGTACTTC
CDR3 protein: CASSEVAGVLYEQYF

clone size: NA
J gene: TRBJ2-7
V gene: TRBV29-1
D gene: TRBD1
CDR3 DNA: TGCAGCGTTCGGACAGGGGCCACCTACGAGAAGTACTTC
CDR3 protein: CSVRTGATYEKYF

clone size: NA
J gene: TRBJ2-1
V gene: TRBV19
D gene: TRBD1
CDR3 DNA: TGTGCCAGTAGTAGCACTGACAGGGGCAATGAGCAGCTCTTC
CDR3 protein: CASSSTDRGNEQLF

clone size: medium-sized
J gene: TRBJ1-5
V gene: TRBV19
D gene: NA
CDR3 DNA: TGTGCCAGTAGTATTTCTCGTGGCAATCAGCCCCAGCATTTT
CDR3 protein: CASSISRGNQPQHF

clone size: medium-sized
J gene: TRBJ2-7
V gene: TRBV2
D gene: NA
CDR3 DNA: TGTGCCAGCAGTGTACCAGGTTCCGCAAGGTACGAGCAGTACTTC
CDR3 protein: CASSVPGSARYEQYF

clone size: medium-sized
J gene: TRBJ1-6
V gene: TRBV25-1
D gene: TRBD1
CDR3 DNA: TGTGCCAGCAGTGAATATCAGGGGGCCAATTCACCCCTCCACTTT
CDR3 protein: CASSEYQGANSPLHF

clone size: large
J gene: TRBJ1-1
V gene: TRBV6-5
D gene: NA
CDR3 DNA: TGTGCCAGCAGTTACCAGGACAGCGCTGAAGCTTTCTTT
CDR3 protein: CASSYQDSAEAFF

clone size: NA
J gene: TRBJ2-1
V gene: TRBV5-1
D gene: NA
CDR3 DNA: TGCGCCTGCAGTAATCCCGGGACACTCTACAATGAGCAGTTCTTC
CDR3 protein: CACSNPGTLYNEQFF

clone size: medium-sized
J gene: TRBJ2-3
V gene: TRBV27
D gene: TRBD2
CDR3 DNA: TGTGCCAGCAGTCTTGGGACTAGCGCTTTCTCAGATACGCAGTATTTT
CDR3 protein: CASSLGTSAFSDTQYF

clone size: large
J gene: TRBJ2-2
V gene: TRBV12-3/TRBV12-4
D gene: NA
CDR3 DNA: TGTGCCAGCAGTTCCGGGGGCGCCGGCGGGGAGCTGTTTTTT
CDR3 protein: CASSSGGAGGELFF

clone size: medium-sized
J gene: TRBJ2-6
V gene: TRBV28
D gene: NA
CDR3 DNA: TGTGCCAGCAGTTCCCTGACAATAAGCTCTGGGGCCAACGTCCTGACTTTC
CDR3 protein: CASSSLTISSGANVLTF

clone size: large
J gene: TRBJ2-3
V gene: TRBV4-1
D gene: TRBD2
CDR3 DNA: TGCGCCAGCAGCCAATTCGGGGGGGAGACAGATACGCAGTATTTT
CDR3 protein: CASSQFGGETDTQYF

clone size: medium-sized
J gene: TRBJ2-7
V gene: TRBV15
D gene: TRBD1
CDR3 DNA: TGTGCCACCAGCAGAGGCCGGACAGGGGATACCTACGAGCAGTACTTC
CDR3 protein: CATSRGRTGDTYEQYF

clone size: medium-sized
J gene: TRBJ2-1
V gene: TRBV19
D gene: TRBD2
CDR3 DNA: TGTGCCAGTAGTATATCGGGGGGGCCAAATGAGCAGTTCTTC
CDR3 protein: CASSISGGPNEQFF

clone size: medium-sized
J gene: TRBJ2-7
V gene: TRBV4-1
D gene: TRBD2
CDR3 DNA: TGCGCCAGCAGCCTAGCGGGGGAAAACTACGAGCAGTACTTC
CDR3 protein: CASSLAGENYEQYF

clone size: large
J gene: TRBJ2-1
V gene: TRBV19
D gene: NA
CDR3 DNA: TGTGCCAGTAGTCGGGTGCCCGGATTTAACAATGAGCAGTTCTTC
CDR3 protein: CASSRVPGFNNEQFF

clone size: medium-sized
J gene: TRBJ1-1
V gene: TRBV29-1
D gene: NA
CDR3 DNA: TGCAGCGTGGGGGATGTTACAGGCACTGAAGCTTTCTTT
CDR3 protein: CSVGDVTGTEAFF

clone size: large
J gene: TRBJ2-5
V gene: TRBV4-2
D gene: TRBD2
CDR3 DNA: TGTGCCAGCAGCCTAGATGGGACTAGGGGGGCGGAGACCCAGTACTTC
CDR3 protein: CASSLDGTRGAETQYF

clone size: large
J gene: TRBJ2-1
V gene: TRBV27
D gene: NA
CDR3 DNA: TGTGGTAGCAAGGATGTAGAATCCGGCGAGCAGTTCTTC
CDR3 protein: CGSKDVESGEQFF

clone size: NA
J gene: TRBJ2-1
V gene: TRBV29-1
D gene: TRBD1
CDR3 DNA: TGCAGCGTGGGGACAGGGGGCAATGAGCAGTTCTTC
CDR3 protein: CSVGTGGNEQFF

clone size: medium-sized
J gene: TRBJ1-1
V gene: TRBV5-1
D gene: NA
CDR3 DNA: TGCGCCAGCAGTTCGGGGAGCGGGACTGAAGCTTTCTTT
CDR3 protein: CASSSGSGTEAFF

clone size: medium-sized
J gene: TRBJ2-7
V gene: TRBV28
D gene: NA
CDR3 DNA: TGTGCCAGCAGTTCGGGGATGGGCTCCTACGAGCAGTACTTC
CDR3 protein: CASSSGMGSYEQYF

clone size: medium-sized
J gene: TRBJ1-6
V gene: TRBV27
D gene: TRBD1
CDR3 DNA: TGTGCCAGCAGTCCCCTGACAGGGAATCCCCTCCACTTT
CDR3 protein: CASSPLTGNPLHF

clone size: few
J gene: TRBJ2-7
V gene: TRBV14
D gene: TRBD1
CDR3 DNA: TGTGCCAGCAGCCAACGACAGGGGCGGCCTACGGGGCAGTACTTC
CDR3 protein: CASSQRQGRPTGQYF

clone size: medium-sized
J gene: TRBJ2-3
V gene: TRBV19
D gene: TRBD1
CDR3 DNA: TGTGCCAGTAAAACCACAGGGGGCAGAACAGATACGCAGTATTTT
CDR3 protein: CASKTTGGRTDTQYF